This TCR beta chain is drawn from a study of CD8+ T cells in alopecia areata. As for the study in general: Treatment comprised oral tofacitinib, 5 to 10 mg twice daily, in treated patients. Findings of the study overall: Normal scalp had lower clonality than lesional scalp, with alopecia totalis/universalis lesions showing this most strongly.

Described treatment: oral pan-JAK inhibitor, 5-10 mg twice daily. Peripheral blood samples and lesional scalp punch biopsies were obtained from alopecia areata patients. The authors extracted RNA and reverse transcribed it into cDNA as the sequencing template. Method: immunoSEQ multiplex PCR; TCRdb's copy keeps in-frame clones and lacks some. The table records fewer than 250,000 clones, under 70% of them present only once. The germline V gene encodes CDR1 LNHDA and CDR2 SQIVND (reference sequence). V was trimmed by 3 bases and J by 5 bases, leaving 13 bases between them. This CDR3 contains 14 residues. Notes on this clone: Its specificity is unknown.

Sequencing used CD4+ T cells sorted from blood, obtained at week 4, from a patient treated with tofacitinib. This TCR was recovered from a human donor with alopecia areata. This chain joins TRBV19 and TRBJ2-5; TRBD2 might be the D (6 bases). The CDR3: CASSIPGGEETQYF. The CDR3 DNA reads TGTGCCAGTAGTATCCCCGGCGGGGAGGAGACCCAGTACTTC.